These T cell receptor beta chains were read from a single sample in a study of blood T cell repertoires in COVID-19. Some clones are missing from TCRdb's copy, which holds only in-frame ones; the method was immunoSEQ multiplex PCR. Of about 160,000 clones in the sample, about 92% are singletons; the top ten hold just under 2%. Material for sequencing was peripheral blood. These receptors were taken from a woman aged 60 to 75 with COVID-19, enrolled during active disease. CDR3s include the opening cysteine and the closing phenylalanine or tryptophan. Each record gives: V gene, J gene, CDR3 protein.

>TRBV9|TRBJ2-1
CASSVDLRGGNEQFF
>TRBV7-9|TRBJ2-4
CASSPLLAGVLAKNIQYF
>TRBV1|TRBJ1-5
CTSSQPSGLGYHQPQHF
>TRBV7-9|TRBJ1-3
CASSFNMWSPGSTGNTIYF
>TRBV10-3|TRBJ1-5
CAISESIANQPQHF
>TRBV4-1|TRBJ1-2
CASSLWDRGSDGYTF
>TRBV27|TRBJ1-2
CASSRGQGGGYTF
>TRBV6-2/TRBV6-3|TRBJ2-7
CASSYSKTDSEQYF
>TRBV19|TRBJ2-3
CASSISGLRDTQYF
>TRBV29-1|TRBJ1-1
CSVDPPVLNTEAFF
>TRBV3-1/TRBV3-2|TRBJ1-1
CASRQGQASAFF
>TRBV24-1|TRBJ2-3
CATSDPEDTQYF
>TRBV7-8|TRBJ1-1
CASSLTGQGLYTEAFF
>TRBV2|TRBJ1-5
CASTTGAQPQHF
>TRBV19|TRBJ1-4
CASGYGQGLFF
>TRBV7-2|TRBJ1-1
CASRGTGGQTEAFF
>TRBV6-2/TRBV6-3|TRBJ1-2
CASSLGQATGGYTF
>TRBV19|TRBJ1-1
CASSTSSGQVVAFF
>TRBV5-4|TRBJ1-1
CASSLAGTLNTEAFF
>TRBV3-1/TRBV3-2|TRBJ1-6
CASSPQDASPLHF
>TRBV3-1/TRBV3-2|TRBJ1-1
CASSRAQGSTEAFF
>TRBV14|TRBJ1-1
CASSRVGHTALRNTEAFF
>TRBV3-1/TRBV3-2|TRBJ2-5
CASSQDLVPPGAQYF
>TRBV9|TRBJ1-3
CASSVVGQGAGNTIYF
>TRBV30|TRBJ2-3
CAWGPGGLSTDTQYF
>TRBV27|TRBJ1-5
CASSLKQGYSNQPQHF
>TRBV15|TRBJ1-1
CATSREGGTEAFF
>TRBV4-3|TRBJ1-2
CASSQDIKTGANYGYTF
>TRBV29-1|TRBJ2-2
CSASGTGGTGELFF
>TRBV14|TRBJ2-5
CASSLTVETQYF
>TRBV5-6|TRBJ2-3
CASSPGGRTDTQYF
>TRBV29-1|TRBJ2-3
CSVVWAGVTQYF
>TRBV6-6|TRBJ2-7
CASSYSSADNEQYF
>TRBV2|TRBJ1-2
CASRAGTGTYGYTF
>TRBV15|TRBJ1-5
CATSSTGQFNQPQHF
>TRBV6-6|TRBJ1-4
CASSYVAGANEKLFF
>TRBV7-3|TRBJ2-3
CASSLGLGGSDTQYF
>TRBV19|TRBJ1-1
CASSIGGVNTEAFF
>TRBV4-2|TRBJ2-2
CASSERLAGGTDTGELFF
>TRBV7-2|TRBJ1-2
CASSVGDTYGYTF
>TRBV20-1|TRBJ1-3
CSARDAHTIYF
>TRBV7-2|TRBJ2-3
CASSLVLGGLRDTQYF
>TRBV19|TRBJ2-1
CASSIDRGGNEQFF
>TRBV7-2|TRBJ2-7
CASSLGAGLVYEQYF
>TRBV6-1|TRBJ2-7
CASSEPGQGTYEQYF
>TRBV7-9|TRBJ2-1
CASSFRGARNNEQFF
>TRBV19|TRBJ2-5
CASSIGTGTGEETQYF
>TRBV21-1|TRBJ1-4
CASSKKGSPGTGDEKLFF
>TRBV6-5|TRBJ1-1
CASSQGGVVTEAFF
>TRBV7-2|TRBJ2-1
CASSSSSGGAYEQFF
>TRBV29-1|TRBJ2-1
CSVAWGFRGRPKRKQFF
>TRBV7-9|TRBJ1-5
CASSLELGQGENQPQHF
>TRBV7-9|TRBJ1-1
CASSLGGGAEAFF